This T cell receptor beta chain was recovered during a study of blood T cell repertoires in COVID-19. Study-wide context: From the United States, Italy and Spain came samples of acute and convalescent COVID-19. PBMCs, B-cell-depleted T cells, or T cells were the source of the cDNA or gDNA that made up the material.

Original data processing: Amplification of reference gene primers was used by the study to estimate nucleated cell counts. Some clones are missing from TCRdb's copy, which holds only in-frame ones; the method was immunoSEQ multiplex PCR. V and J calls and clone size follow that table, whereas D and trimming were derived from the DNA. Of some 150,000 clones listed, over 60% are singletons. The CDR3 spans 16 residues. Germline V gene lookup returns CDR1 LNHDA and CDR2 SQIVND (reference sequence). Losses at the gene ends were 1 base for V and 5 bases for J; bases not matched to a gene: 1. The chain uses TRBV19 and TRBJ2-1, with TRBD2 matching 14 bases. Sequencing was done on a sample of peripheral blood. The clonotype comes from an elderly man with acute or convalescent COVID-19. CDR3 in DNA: TGTGCCAGTAGTATAGGACTAGCGGGGGGGAACAATGAGCAGTTCTTC. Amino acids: CASSIGLAGGNNEQFF.